One and the same sample provided the 9 T cell receptor beta chains below, sequenced in a study of blood T cell repertoires in COVID-19. This table comes from immunoSEQ multiplex PCR, and its TCRdb copy is limited to in-frame clones, with some not included. The sample holds 200,000 to 300,000 clones, about nine tenths seen once. The sequencing sample was made of peripheral blood. The origin of the receptors is a man between 60 and 75 years old who had recovered from COVID-19.

This clone was observed a single time. The V and J genes are TRBV18 and TRBJ2-7; D might be TRBD1 (6 bases). This CDR3 contains 13 residues. Germline loops: CDR1 KGHSH, CDR2 LQKENI. V was cut by 4 bases and J by 4 bases, with 11 bases left in between. CDR3 DNA sequence: TGTGCCAGCTCACAGTTCAGGGGATACGAGCAGTACGTC. Translated, it gives CASSQFRGYEQYV.

V gene TRBV6-5 combines with J gene TRBJ2-3; TRBD2 is a possible D gene (6 bases). V was shortened by 6 bases and J by 3 bases, with 16 bases between the two germline ends. The CDR3 length is 15 residues. Germline lookup yields CDR1 MNHEY and CDR2 SVGAGI. The CDR3 sequence: CASRDRGAGTDTQYF. CDR3 DNA sequence: TGTGCCAGCAGAGATCGAGGGGCGGGGACAGATACGCAGTATTTT.

This clone was seen a single time. The chain recombines TRBV5-6 with TRBJ2-5, with 11 bases matching TRBD2. Germline V gives CDR1 SGHDT, CDR2 YYEEEE. V trimming: 2 bases; J trimming: 4 bases; junction bases outside the gene matches: 4. The CDR3 is 15 residues long. The CDR3 region is CASSFTSGGRETQYF. CDR3 coding DNA: TGTGCCAGCAGCTTCACTAGCGGGGGCCGAGAGACCCAGTACTTC.

The chain links TRBV12-3 or TRBV12-4 to TRBJ1-1, with D possibly matching TRBD1 (6 bases). Trimming took 6 bases from V and 8 from J, leaving 16 bases between them. The CDR3 runs to 13 residues. The CDR3 DNA reads TGTGCCAGCAGGCCACAGGGAGTACCCGAAGCTTTCTTT. Translating gives CASRPQGVPEAFF.

Here the CDR3 reads CASSTSGELFF. The CDR3 DNA sequence: TGTGCCAGCAGTACTTCCGGGGAGCTGTTTTTT. The chain recombines TRBV11-2 with TRBJ2-2; no definite D call. Germline loops: CDR1 SGHAT, CDR2 FQNNGV. The CDR3 totals 11 residues. The germline V and J ends were trimmed by 6 bases and 6 bases, with 5 bases remaining between them.

V is TRBV12-3 or TRBV12-4 and J is TRBJ1-3; D remains unclear. V was trimmed by 8 bases and J by 0 bases, leaving 8 bases between them. This CDR3 comprises 13 residues. The CDR3 region has the DNA TGTGCCAGCTCGAGGAGCTCTGGAAACACCATATATTTT. It encodes CASSRSSGNTIYF.

The genes are TRBV5-6 and TRBJ2-2; maybe TRBD1 (5 bases). Trimming removed 4 bases from V and 5 bases from J, with 12 bases in between. CDR1 is SGHDT and CDR2 is YYEEEE in the germline V gene. The CDR3 loop spans 14 amino acids. The CDR3 DNA reads as TGTGCCAGCAGCCCAGGGATTCGGACCGGGGAGCTGTTTTTT. Its protein is CASSPGIRTGELFF.

The chain employs TRBV6-5 and TRBJ1-2; tentative D call: TRBD1 (6 bases). The CDR3 totals 16 residues. The V end lost 0 bases, the J end lost 4 bases, and 15 bases lay between the germline ends. In germline, CDR1 is MNHEY, CDR2 SVGAGI. CDR3: CASSYSNAGVIYGYTF. The CDR3 DNA sequence: TGTGCCAGCAGTTACTCGAATGCAGGGGTAATCTATGGCTACACCTTC.

The chain employs TRBV7-9 and TRBJ1-2; D may be TRBD1 (6 bases). Germline lookup yields CDR1 SEHNR and CDR2 FQNEAQ (reference sequence). Trimming cost V 1 base and J 0 bases, with 18 bases left between them. This CDR3 has 18 amino acids. In DNA, the CDR3 is TGTGCCAGCAGCTTAGTAGCAGGGGCCCTCACCTCTAACTATGGCTACACCTTC. Translating it yields CASSLVAGALTSNYGYTF.